This record looks at one TCR beta chain sequence and its context. This sample is drawn from a study of blood T cell repertoires in COVID-19. Assay used: immunoSEQ multiplex PCR; TCRdb lists only in-frame clones, some missing. The sample lists hundreds of thousands of clones, approximately 90% occurring once. This CDR3 region has 17 residues. V lost 5 bases and J lost 4; bases outside the gene matches: 12. CDR1 and CDR2 (germline): SGHVS, FNYEAQ. The sequenced material came from PBMCs or T cells enriched from blood (not recorded which). This receptor was obtained from a woman between 25 and 40 years old with acute COVID-19. V and J are TRBV7-6 and TRBJ2-2, with 8 bases identical to TRBD1. Written as DNA, the CDR3 is TGTGCCAGCAGCGATCTCACCGGGACAGGCGGCACCGGGGAGCTGTTTTTT. Its translation is CASSDLTGTGGTGELFF. The whole variable domain, remainder taken from reference TRBV7-6 and TRBJ2-2, is GAGVSQSPRYKVTKRGQDVALRCDPISGHVSLYWYRQALGQGPEFLTYFNYEAQQDKSGLPNDRFSAERPEGSISTLTIQRTEQRDSAMYRCASSDLTGTGGTGELFFGEGSRLTVL.